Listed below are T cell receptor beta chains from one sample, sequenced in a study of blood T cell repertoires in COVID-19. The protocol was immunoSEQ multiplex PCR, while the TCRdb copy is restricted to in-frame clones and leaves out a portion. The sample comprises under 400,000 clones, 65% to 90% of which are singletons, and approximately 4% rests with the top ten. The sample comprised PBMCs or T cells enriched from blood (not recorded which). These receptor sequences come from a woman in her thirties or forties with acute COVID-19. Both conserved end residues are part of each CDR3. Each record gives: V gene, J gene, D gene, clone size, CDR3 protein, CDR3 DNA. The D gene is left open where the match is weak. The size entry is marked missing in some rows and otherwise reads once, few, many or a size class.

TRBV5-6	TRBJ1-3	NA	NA	CASSVGHNPGLYF	TGTGCCAGCAGCGTGGGACACAACCCAGGGTTATATTTT
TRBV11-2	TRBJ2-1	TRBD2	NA	CASSTGLAVTYNEQFF	TGTGCCAGCAGCACGGGACTAGCGGTTACGTACAATGAGCAGTTCTTC
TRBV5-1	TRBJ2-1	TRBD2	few	CASSLKLAGDNEQFF	TGCGCCAGCAGCTTGAAACTAGCGGGAGACAATGAGCAGTTCTTC
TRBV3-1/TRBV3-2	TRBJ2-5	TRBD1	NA	CASSLAGTGSQETQYF	TGTGCCAGCAGCCTCGCCGGGACAGGCAGCCAAGAGACCCAGTACTTC
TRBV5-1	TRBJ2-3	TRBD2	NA	CASSTTSGKTDTQYF	TGCGCCAGCAGCACTACTAGCGGGAAGACAGATACGCAGTATTTT
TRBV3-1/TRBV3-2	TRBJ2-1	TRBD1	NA	CASSPLGQGNRNEQFF	TGTGCCAGCAGCCCCCTGGGACAGGGGAATCGGAATGAGCAGTTCTTC
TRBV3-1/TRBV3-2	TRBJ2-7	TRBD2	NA	CASSHLAANYEQYF	TGTGCCAGCAGCCATCTAGCGGCAAACTACGAGCAGTACTTC
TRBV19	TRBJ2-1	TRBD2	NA	CASSILASGSEQFF	TGTGCCAGTAGTATATTGGCTAGCGGGAGTGAGCAGTTCTTC
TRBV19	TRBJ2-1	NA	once	CASNTYGQNNEQFF	TGTGCCAGTAACACCTACGGACAGAACAATGAGCAGTTCTTC
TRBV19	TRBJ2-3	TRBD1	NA	CASSLRTGGISDTQYF	TGTGCCAGTAGTCTCCGGACAGGGGGGATTTCAGATACGCAGTATTTT
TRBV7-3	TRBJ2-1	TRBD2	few	CASSPKGLAGGRNNEQFF	TGTGCCAGCAGCCCCAAGGGACTAGCGGGGGGCCGAAACAATGAGCAGTTCTTC
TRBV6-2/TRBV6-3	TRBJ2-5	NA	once	CASSYEGLETQYF	TGTGCCAGCAGTTACGAGGGTTTGGAGACCCAGTACTTC
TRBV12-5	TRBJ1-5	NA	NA	CASALWRVEGNQPQHF	TGTGCTAGTGCCCTTTGGAGGGTTGAAGGCAATCAGCCCCAGCATTTT
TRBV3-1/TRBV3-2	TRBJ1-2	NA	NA	CASSSSRRQHGYTF	TGTGCCAGCAGCTCTTCCAGGAGGCAGCATGGCTACACCTTC
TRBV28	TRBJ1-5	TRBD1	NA	CASSLLPGTGGFGNQPQHF	TGTGCCAGCAGTTTACTACCCGGGACAGGGGGTTTTGGCAATCAGCCCCAGCATTTT
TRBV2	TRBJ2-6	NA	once	CASSQTVSGANVPTF	TGTGCCAGCAGTCAGACAGTCTCTGGGGCCAACGTCCCGACTTTC
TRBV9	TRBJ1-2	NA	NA	CASSTQGQSYWDYGYTF	TGTGCCAGCAGCACACAGGGTCAAAGCTATTGGGACTATGGCTACACCTTC
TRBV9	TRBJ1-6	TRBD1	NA	CASSEGQVHSPLHF	TGTGCCAGCAGCGAAGGACAGGTACATTCACCCCTCCACTTT
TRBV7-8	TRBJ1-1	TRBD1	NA	CASSRRQGSTEAFF	TGTGCCAGCAGCCGCAGACAGGGGTCCACTGAAGCTTTCTTT
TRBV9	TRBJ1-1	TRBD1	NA	CASSARTGSMKAFF	TGTGCCAGCAGCGCCAGGACAGGTAGCATGAAAGCTTTCTTT
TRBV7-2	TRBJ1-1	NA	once	CASSLRSQGPTEAFF	TGTGCCAGCAGCTTAAGGTCGCAGGGGCCCACTGAAGCTTTCTTT
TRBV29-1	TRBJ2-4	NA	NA	CSVEYNRKNIQYF	TGCAGCGTTGAATATAACAGAAAAAACATTCAGTACTTC
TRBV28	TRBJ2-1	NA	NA	CASSGQGSNEQFF	TGTGCCAGCAGTGGGCAGGGGAGCAATGAGCAGTTCTTC
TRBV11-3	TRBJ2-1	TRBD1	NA	CASSFTGGFEQFF	TGTGCCAGCAGCTTTACAGGGGGGTTCGAGCAGTTCTTC
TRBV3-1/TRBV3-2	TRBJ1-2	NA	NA	CASSQVRGIGYTF	TGTGCCAGCAGCCAAGTTCGAGGGATTGGCTACACCTTC
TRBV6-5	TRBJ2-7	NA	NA	CASSYSGRYEQYF	TGTGCCAGCAGTTACTCGGGGCGCTACGAGCAGTACTTC
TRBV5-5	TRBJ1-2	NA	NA	CASSLSEQGWYGYTF	TGTGCCAGCAGCTTGTCCGAACAGGGTTGGTATGGCTACACCTTC
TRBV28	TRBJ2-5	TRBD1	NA	CASSPTGGHSRLTRYPQETQYF	TGTGCCAGCAGCCCGACAGGGGGCCACTCGCGGCTAACAAGGTATCCTCAAGAGACCCAGTACTTC
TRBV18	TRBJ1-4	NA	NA	CASSPSADSPNEKLFF	TGTGCCAGCTCACCATCAGCGGACAGTCCTAATGAAAAACTGTTTTTT
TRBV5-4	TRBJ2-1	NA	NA	CASSLKLNNEQFF	TGTGCCAGCAGCTTAAAACTCAACAATGAGCAGTTCTTC